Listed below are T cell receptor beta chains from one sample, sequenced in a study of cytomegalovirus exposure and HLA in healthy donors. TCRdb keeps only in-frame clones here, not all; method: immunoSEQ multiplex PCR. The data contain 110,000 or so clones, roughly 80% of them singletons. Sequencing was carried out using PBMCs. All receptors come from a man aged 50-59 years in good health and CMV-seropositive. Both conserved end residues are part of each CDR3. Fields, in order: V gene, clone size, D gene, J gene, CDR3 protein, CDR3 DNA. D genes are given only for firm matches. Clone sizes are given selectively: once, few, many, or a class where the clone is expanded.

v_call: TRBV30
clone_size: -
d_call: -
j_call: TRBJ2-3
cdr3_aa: CAWSPAGQHTDTQYF
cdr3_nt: TGTGCCTGGAGCCCCGCTGGACAGCACACAGATACGCAGTATTTT

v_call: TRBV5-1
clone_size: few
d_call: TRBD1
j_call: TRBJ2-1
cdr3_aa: CASSARTGNQDEQFF
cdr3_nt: TGCGCCAGCAGCGCCCGGACAGGGAATCAAGATGAGCAGTTCTTC

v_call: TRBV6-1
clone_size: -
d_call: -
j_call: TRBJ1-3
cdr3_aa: CASRGRESGNTIYF
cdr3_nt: TGTGCCAGCAGGGGGCGGGAATCTGGAAACACCATATATTTT

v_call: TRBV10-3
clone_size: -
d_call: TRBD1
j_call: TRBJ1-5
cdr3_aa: CAISESQGQGEQPQHF
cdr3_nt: TGTGCCATCAGTGAGTCACAGGGGCAGGGGGAACAGCCCCAGCATTTT

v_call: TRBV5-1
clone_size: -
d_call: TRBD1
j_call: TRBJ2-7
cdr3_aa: CASSTGQGKNEQYF
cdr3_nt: TGCGCCAGCAGCACAGGACAGGGAAAAAACGAGCAGTACTTC

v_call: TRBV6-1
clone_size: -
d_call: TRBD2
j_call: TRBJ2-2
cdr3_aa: CASSEPGRVAGELFF
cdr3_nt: TGTGCCAGCAGTGAACCGGGGAGGGTCGCCGGGGAGCTGTTTTTT

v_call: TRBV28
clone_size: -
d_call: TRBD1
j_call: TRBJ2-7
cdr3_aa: CASSLDRGSSSYYEQYF
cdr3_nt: TGTGCCAGCAGTTTGGACAGGGGATCTTCCTCTTACTACGAGCAGTACTTC

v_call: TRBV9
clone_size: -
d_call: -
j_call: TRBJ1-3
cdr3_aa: CASSVTGSLFAGNTIYF
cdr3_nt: TGTGCCAGCAGCGTTACAGGGTCGCTCTTCGCCGGAAACACCATATATTTT

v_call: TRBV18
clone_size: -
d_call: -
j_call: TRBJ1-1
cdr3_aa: CASSPGQRNTEAFF
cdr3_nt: TGTGCCAGCTCACCTGGACAGAGGAACACTGAAGCTTTCTTT

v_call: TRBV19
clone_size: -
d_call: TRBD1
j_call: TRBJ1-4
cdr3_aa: CASSTLTGGNEKLFF
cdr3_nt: TGTGCCAGTAGTACCCTGACAGGGGGTAATGAAAAACTGTTTTTT

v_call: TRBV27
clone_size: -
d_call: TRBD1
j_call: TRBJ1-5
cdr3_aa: CASSQDRGLRPQHF
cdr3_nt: TGTGCCAGCAGTCAAGACAGGGGACTCCGGCCCCAGCATTTT

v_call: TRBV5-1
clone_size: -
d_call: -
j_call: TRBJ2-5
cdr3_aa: CASSLGAASAVQETQYF
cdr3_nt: TGCGCCAGCAGCTTGGGGGCGGCTAGCGCGGTCCAAGAGACCCAGTACTTC

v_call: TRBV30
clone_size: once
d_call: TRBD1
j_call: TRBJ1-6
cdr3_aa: CAWRPQGTYNSPLHF
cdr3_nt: TGTGCCTGGAGGCCACAGGGGACCTATAATTCACCCCTCCACTTT

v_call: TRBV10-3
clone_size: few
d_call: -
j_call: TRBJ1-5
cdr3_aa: CAIGAAENQPQHF
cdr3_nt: TGTGCCATCGGCGCGGCAGAAAATCAGCCCCAGCATTTT

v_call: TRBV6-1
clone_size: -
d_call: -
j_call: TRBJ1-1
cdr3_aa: CASRLGMNTEAFF
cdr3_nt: TGTGCCAGCAGACTAGGGATGAACACTGAAGCTTTCTTT

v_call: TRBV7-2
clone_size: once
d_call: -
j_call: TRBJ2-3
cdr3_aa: CASSLAGASGTDTQYF
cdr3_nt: TGTGCCAGCAGCTTAGCGGGCGCTAGCGGCACAGATACGCAGTATTTT

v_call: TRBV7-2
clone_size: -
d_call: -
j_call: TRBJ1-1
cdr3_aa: CASSVRENTEAFF
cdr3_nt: TGTGCCAGCAGCGTACGGGAGAACACTGAAGCTTTCTTT

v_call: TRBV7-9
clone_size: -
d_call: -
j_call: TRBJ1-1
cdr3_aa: CASSLEGRAKNTEAFF
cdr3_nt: TGTGCCAGCAGCTTAGAAGGCAGGGCGAAGAACACTGAAGCTTTCTTT

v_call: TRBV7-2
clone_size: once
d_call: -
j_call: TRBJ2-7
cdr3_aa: CASSSGTSYEQYF
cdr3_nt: TGTGCCAGCAGCTCCGGGACTTCCTACGAGCAGTACTTC

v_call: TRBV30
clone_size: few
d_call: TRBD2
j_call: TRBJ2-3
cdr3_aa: CALGLAGGRGDTQYF
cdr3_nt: TGTGCCCTAGGGCTAGCGGGAGGCCGGGGAGATACGCAGTATTTT

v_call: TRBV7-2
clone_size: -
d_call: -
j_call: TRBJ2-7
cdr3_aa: CASSFRGGHEQYF
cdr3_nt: TGTGCCAGCAGCTTTCGTGGGGGCCACGAGCAGTACTTC

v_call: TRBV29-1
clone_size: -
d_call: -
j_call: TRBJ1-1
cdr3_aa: CSVVQYMNTEAFF
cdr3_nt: TGCAGCGTTGTGCAGTATATGAACACTGAAGCTTTCTTT

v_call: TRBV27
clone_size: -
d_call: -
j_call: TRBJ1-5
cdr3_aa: CASSPARQSFSQPQHF
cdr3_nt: TGTGCCAGCAGCCCGGCGCGACAGAGCTTTAGCCAGCCCCAGCATTTT

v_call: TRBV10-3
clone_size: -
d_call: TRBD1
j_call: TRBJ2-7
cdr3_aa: CAISESPLMTGGLGEQYF
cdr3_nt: TGTGCCATCAGTGAGTCCCCCTTGATGACAGGGGGATTAGGCGAGCAGTACTTC

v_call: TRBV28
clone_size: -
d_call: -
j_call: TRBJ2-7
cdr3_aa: CASSLGHYEQYF
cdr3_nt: TGTGCCAGCAGTTTAGGGCATTACGAGCAGTACTTC

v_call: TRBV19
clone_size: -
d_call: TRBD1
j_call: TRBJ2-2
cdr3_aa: CASSTGTAHTGELFF
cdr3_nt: TGTGCCAGTAGTACAGGGACAGCGCACACCGGGGAGCTGTTTTTT

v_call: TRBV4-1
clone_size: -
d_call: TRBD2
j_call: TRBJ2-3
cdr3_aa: CASSQDSRGGSTDTQYF
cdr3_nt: TGCGCCAGCAGCCAAGATTCCCGGGGGGGGAGCACAGATACGCAGTATTTT

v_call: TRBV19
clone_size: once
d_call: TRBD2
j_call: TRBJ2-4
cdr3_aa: CASSIGGGVGNIQYF
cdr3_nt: TGTGCCAGTAGTATTGGCGGGGGGGTAGGAAACATTCAGTACTTC

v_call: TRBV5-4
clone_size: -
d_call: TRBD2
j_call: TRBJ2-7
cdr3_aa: CASSFEREFGQYF
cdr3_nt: TGTGCCAGCAGCTTTGAGCGGGAGTTCGGGCAGTACTTC

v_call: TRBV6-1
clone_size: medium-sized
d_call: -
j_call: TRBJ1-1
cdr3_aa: CASSPQTGNTEAFF
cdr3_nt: TGTGCCAGCAGTCCCCAGACAGGGAACACTGAAGCTTTCTTT

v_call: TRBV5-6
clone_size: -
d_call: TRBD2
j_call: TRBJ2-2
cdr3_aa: CASSLVTSGVNTGELFF
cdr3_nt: TGTGCCAGCAGCTTGGTGACTAGCGGGGTGAACACCGGGGAGCTGTTTTTT

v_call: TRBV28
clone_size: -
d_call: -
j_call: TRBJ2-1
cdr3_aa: CASSGSYNEQFF
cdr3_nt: TGTGCCAGCAGCGGGTCCTACAATGAGCAGTTCTTC

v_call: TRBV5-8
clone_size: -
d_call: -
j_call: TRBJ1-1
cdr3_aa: CASSPVAFF
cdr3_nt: TGTGCCAGCAGCCCCGTAGCTTTCTTT

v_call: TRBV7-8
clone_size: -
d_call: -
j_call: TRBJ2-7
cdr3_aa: CASSLAGGGGAYEQYF
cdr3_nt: TGTGCCAGCAGCTTAGCTGGCGGTGGAGGGGCCTACGAGCAGTACTTC

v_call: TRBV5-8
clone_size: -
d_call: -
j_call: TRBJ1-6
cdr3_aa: CASSLEGNSPLHF
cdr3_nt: TGTGCCAGCAGCTTGGAGGGGAATTCACCCCTCCACTTT

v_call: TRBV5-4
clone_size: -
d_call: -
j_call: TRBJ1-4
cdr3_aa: CASGTNNEKLFF
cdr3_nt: TGTGCCAGCGGGACTAACAATGAAAAACTGTTTTTT

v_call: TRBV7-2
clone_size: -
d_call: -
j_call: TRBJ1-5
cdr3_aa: CASSLDSVQQPQHF
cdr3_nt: TGTGCCAGCAGCTTAGACAGTGTCCAACAGCCCCAGCATTTT

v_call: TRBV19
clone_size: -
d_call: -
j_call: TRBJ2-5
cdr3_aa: CASSVSGRETQYF
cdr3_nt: TGTGCCAGTAGTGTTTCAGGGCGGGAGACCCAGTACTTC

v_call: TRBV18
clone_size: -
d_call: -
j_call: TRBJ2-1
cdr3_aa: CASSLGGYNEQFF
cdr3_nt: TGTGCCAGCTCACTAGGAGGTTACAATGAGCAGTTCTTC

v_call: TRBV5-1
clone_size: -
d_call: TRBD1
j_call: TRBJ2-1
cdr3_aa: CASSWPGTGGSSSYNEQFF
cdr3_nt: TGCGCCAGCAGCTGGCCCGGGACAGGGGGCTCCAGCTCCTACAATGAGCAGTTCTTC

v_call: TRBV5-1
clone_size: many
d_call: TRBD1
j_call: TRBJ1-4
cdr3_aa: CASSPGQPGEKLFF
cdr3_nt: TGCGCCAGCAGCCCGGGACAGCCCGGGGAAAAACTGTTTTTT

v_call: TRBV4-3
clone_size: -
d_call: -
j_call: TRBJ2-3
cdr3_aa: CASSQVESTDTQYF
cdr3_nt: TGCGCCAGCAGCCAAGTAGAAAGCACAGATACGCAGTATTTT

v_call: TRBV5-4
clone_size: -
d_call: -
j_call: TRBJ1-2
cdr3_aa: CASSPGRGGYGYTF
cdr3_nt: TGTGCCAGCAGCCCGGGACGGGGAGGATATGGCTACACCTTC

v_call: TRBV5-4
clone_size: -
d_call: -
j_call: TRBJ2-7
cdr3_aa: CASSFRRAPNEQYF
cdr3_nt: TGTGCCAGCAGCTTTCGGAGGGCCCCCAACGAGCAGTACTTC

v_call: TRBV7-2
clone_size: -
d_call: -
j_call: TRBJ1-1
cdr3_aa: CASSLARGNTEAFF
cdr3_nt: TGTGCCAGCAGCTTAGCTCGCGGGAACACTGAAGCTTTCTTT

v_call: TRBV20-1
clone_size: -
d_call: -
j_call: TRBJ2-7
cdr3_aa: CSAAQEDYRYF
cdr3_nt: TGCAGTGCCGCCCAGGAGGACTATCGGTACTTC

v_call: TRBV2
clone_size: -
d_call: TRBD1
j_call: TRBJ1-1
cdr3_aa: CASSEKGATEAFF
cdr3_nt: TGTGCCAGCAGTGAGAAGGGGGCGACTGAGGCTTTCTTT

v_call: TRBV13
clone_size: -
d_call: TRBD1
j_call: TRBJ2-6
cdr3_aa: CASSRWTGGSGANVLTF
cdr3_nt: TGTGCCAGCAGCCGATGGACAGGGGGCTCGGGGGCCAACGTCCTGACTTTC

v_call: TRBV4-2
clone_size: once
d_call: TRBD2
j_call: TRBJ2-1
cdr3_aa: CASSQDSGATYNEQFF
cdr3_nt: TGTGCCAGCAGCCAAGATAGCGGGGCAACCTACAATGAGCAGTTCTTC

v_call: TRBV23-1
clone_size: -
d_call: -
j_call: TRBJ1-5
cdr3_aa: CAIYRVITKQPQHF
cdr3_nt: TGCGCCATTTACAGGGTTATAACGAAGCAGCCCCAGCATTTT

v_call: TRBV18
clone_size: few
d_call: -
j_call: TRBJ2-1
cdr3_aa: CASSPPDRAPLGDEQFF
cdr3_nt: TGTGCCAGCTCACCCCCCGACAGAGCCCCCCTGGGCGATGAGCAGTTCTTC

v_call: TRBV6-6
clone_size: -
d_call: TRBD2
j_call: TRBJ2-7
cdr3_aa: CASVRTSGGGEQYF
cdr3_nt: TGTGCCAGCGTACGGACTAGCGGGGGTGGCGAGCAGTACTTC

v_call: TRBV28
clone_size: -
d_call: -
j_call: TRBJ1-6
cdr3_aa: CASSSGTNLGSPLHF
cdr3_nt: TGTGCCAGCAGTTCCGGGACTAACCTCGGGTCACCCCTCCACTTT

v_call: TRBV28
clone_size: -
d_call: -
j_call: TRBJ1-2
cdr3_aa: CASRDSSYGYTF
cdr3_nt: TGTGCCAGCAGGGACAGTTCCTATGGCTACACCTTC

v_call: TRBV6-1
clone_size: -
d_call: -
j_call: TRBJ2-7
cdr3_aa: CASTTTSSYEQYF
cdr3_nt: TGTGCCAGCACAACGACAAGCTCCTACGAGCAGTACTTC